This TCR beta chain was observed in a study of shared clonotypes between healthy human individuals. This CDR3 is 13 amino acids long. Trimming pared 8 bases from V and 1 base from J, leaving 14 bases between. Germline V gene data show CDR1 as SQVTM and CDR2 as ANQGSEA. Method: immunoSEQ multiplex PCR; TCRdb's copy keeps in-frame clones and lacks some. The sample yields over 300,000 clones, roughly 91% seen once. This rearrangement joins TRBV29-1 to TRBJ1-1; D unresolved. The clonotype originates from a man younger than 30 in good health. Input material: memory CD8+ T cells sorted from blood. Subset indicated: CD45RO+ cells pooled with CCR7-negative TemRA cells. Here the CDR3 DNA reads TGCAGCCTCACTTCAGCGTCGAACACTGAAGCTTTCTTT. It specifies CSLTSASNTEAFF.